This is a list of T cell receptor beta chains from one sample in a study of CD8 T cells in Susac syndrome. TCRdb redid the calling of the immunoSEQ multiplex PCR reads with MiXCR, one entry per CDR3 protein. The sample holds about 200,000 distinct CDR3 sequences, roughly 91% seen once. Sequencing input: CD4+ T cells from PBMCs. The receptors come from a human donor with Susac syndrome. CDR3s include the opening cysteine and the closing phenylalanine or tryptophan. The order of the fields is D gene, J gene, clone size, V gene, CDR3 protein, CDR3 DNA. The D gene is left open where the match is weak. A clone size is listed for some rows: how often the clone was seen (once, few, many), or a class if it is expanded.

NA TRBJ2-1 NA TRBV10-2 CASLQAFSSYNEQFF TGCGCCAGCCTACAGGCGTTCAGCTCCTACAATGAGCAGTTCTTC
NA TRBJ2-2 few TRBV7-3 CASSQDTGELFF TGTGCCAGCAGCCAGGACACCGGGGAGCTGTTTTTT
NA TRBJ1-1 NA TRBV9 CASSVAEWGTEAFF TGTGCCAGCAGCGTAGCTGAATGGGGAACTGAAGCTTTCTTT
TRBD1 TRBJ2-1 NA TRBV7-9 CASSPRQGSSNEQFF TGTGCCAGCAGCCCCCGACAGGGATCCAGCAATGAGCAGTTCTTC
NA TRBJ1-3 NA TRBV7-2 CASSLARSGNTIYF TGTGCCAGCAGCTTAGCTCGGTCTGGAAACACCATATATTTT
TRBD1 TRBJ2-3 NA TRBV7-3 CASSLFTGETDTQYF TGTGCCAGCAGCTTATTTACAGGGGAAACAGATACGCAGTATTTT
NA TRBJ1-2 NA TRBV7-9 CASSSGRWTVQGYTF TGTGCCAGCAGCTCAGGGAGATGGACAGTCCAGGGCTACACCTTC
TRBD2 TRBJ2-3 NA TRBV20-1 CSARPPRLAGHSTDTQYF TGCAGTGCTAGACCCCCAAGACTAGCGGGCCATAGCACAGATACGCAGTATTTT
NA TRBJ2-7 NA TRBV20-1 CSANRDGTYEQYF TGCAGTGCAAACCGGGACGGAACCTACGAGCAGTACTTC
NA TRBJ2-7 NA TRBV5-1 CASSLASVTYEQYF TGCGCCAGCAGCTTGGCCAGCGTGACCTACGAGCAGTACTTC
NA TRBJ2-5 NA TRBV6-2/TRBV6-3 CASSTLTAAYF TGTGCCAGCAGTACCTTGACCGCGGCGTACTTC
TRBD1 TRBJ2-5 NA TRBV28 CASSFRDRGARGSQYF TGTGCCAGCAGTTTCCGGGACAGGGGTGCTCGGGGGAGCCAGTACTTC
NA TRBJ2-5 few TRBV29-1 CSVAREGMRETQYF TGCAGCGTCGCCAGAGAAGGGATGCGAGAGACCCAGTACTTC
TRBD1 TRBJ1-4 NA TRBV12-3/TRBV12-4 CASSLVRDSNEKLFF TGTGCCAGCAGTTTAGTCCGGGACAGTAATGAAAAACTGTTTTTT
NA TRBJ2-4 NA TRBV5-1 CASSPRGQGRNIQYF TGCGCCAGCAGCCCGCGGGGCCAGGGTCGGAACATTCAGTACTTC
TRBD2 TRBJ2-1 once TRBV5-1 CASSLAGGGAYNEQFF TGCGCCAGCAGCTTGGCTGGCGGGGGGGCCTACAATGAGCAGTTCTTC
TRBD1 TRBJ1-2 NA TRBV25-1 CASNRGTGAGYTF TGTGCCAGCAATAGGGGGACAGGGGCTGGCTACACCTTC
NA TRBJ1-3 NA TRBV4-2 CASSQDQGKVLLSGNTIYF TGTGCCAGCAGCCAAGATCAAGGGAAGGTTTTACTATCTGGAAACACCATATATTTT
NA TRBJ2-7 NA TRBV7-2 CASSTGGELEQYF TGTGCCAGCAGCACAGGAGGGGAGCTCGAGCAGTACTTC
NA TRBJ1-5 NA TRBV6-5 CASSYSEDFVNQPQHF TGTGCCAGCAGTTACTCGGAGGACTTCGTCAATCAGCCCCAGCATTTT
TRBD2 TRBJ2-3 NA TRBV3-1 CASSQTSGGVSTDTQYF TGTGCCAGCAGCCAGACTAGCGGGGGGGTAAGCACAGATACGCAGTATTTT
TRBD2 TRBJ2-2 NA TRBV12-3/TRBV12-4 CASKSLAGAGELFF TGTGCCAGCAAATCGCTAGCGGGAGCCGGGGAGCTGTTTTTT
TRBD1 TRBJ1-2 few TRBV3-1 CASSQWDSSWGYTF TGTGCCAGCAGCCAATGGGACAGTTCCTGGGGCTACACCTTC
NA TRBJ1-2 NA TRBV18 CASSPQGDGYTF TGTGCCAGCTCGCCACAGGGAGATGGCTACACCTTC
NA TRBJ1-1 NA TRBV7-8 CASSFPGLNTEAFF TGTGCCAGCAGCTTTCCCGGGTTGAACACTGAAGCTTTCTTT
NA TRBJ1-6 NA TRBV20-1 CSARSGSNSPLHF TGCAGTGCTAGATCTGGGTCCAATTCACCCCTCCACTTT
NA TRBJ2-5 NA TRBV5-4 CASSLGWGSQETQYF TGTGCCAGCAGCTTGGGATGGGGCAGCCAAGAGACCCAGTACTTC
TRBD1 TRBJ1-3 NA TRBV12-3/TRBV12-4 CASSLTGQGNTIYF TGTGCCAGCAGTTTGACAGGGCAGGGAAACACCATATATTTT
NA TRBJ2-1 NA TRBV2 CASSVGYYNEQFF TGTGCCAGCAGTGTTGGCTATTACAATGAGCAGTTCTTC
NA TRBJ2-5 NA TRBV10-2 CASSEPGVWETQYF TGCGCCAGCAGTGAACCGGGGGTTTGGGAGACCCAGTACTTC
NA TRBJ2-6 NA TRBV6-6 CASRQGGANVLTF TGTGCCAGCAGGCAGGGCGGGGCCAACGTCCTGACTTTC
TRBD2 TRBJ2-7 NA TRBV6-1 CASSERLRGGPGGEQYF TGTGCCAGCAGTGAAAGACTGCGGGGGGGGCCAGGAGGCGAGCAGTACTTC
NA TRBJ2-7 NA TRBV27 CASSLSLGFEQYF TGTGCCAGCAGTTTATCGCTAGGGTTCGAGCAGTACTTC
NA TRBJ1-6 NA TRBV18 CASSPTGAPNSPLHF TGTGCCAGCTCACCCACAGGAGCCCCTAATTCACCCCTCCACTTT
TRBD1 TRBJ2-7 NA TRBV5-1 CASSFTGAYEQYF TGCGCCAGCAGCTTCACAGGGGCCTACGAGCAGTACTTC
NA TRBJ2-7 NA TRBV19 CASSIPPYEQYF TGTGCCAGTAGTATCCCCCCCTACGAGCAGTACTTC
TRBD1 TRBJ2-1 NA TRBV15 CATSRLDRVANEQFF TGTGCCACCAGCAGACTGGACAGGGTGGCCAATGAGCAGTTCTTC
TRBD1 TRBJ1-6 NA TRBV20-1 CSARDRTGYSPLHF TGCAGTGCTAGAGACAGGACAGGGTATTCACCCCTCCACTTT
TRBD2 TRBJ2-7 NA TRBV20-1 CSARGQSGSLLGYEQYF TGCAGTGCTAGAGGGCAAAGCGGGAGTCTCTTAGGCTACGAGCAGTACTTC